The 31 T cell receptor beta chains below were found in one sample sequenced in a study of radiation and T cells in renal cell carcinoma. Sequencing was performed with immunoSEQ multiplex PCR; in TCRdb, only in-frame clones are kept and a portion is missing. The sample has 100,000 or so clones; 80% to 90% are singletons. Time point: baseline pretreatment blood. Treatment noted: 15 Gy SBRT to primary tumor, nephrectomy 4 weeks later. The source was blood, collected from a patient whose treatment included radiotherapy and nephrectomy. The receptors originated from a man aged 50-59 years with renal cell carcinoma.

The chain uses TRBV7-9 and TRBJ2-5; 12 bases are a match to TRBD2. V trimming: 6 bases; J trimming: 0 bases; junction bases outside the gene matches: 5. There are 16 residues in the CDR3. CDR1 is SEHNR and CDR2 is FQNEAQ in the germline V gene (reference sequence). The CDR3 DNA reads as TGTGCCAGCAGGCCCGGACTAGCGGGGTACCAAGAGACCCAGTACTTC. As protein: CASRPGLAGYQETQYF.

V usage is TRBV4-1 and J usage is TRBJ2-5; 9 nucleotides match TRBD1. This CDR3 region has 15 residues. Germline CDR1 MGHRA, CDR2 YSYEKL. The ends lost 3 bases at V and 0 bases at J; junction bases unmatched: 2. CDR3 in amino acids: CASSHRDRDQETQYF. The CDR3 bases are TGCGCCAGCAGCCACCGGGACAGGGACCAAGAGACCCAGTACTTC.

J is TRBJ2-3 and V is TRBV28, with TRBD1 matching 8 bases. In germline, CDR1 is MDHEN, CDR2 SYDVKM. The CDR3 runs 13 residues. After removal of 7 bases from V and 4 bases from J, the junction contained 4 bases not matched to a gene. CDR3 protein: CASIAGGADTQYF. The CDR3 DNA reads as TGTGCCAGCATTGCAGGGGGCGCAGATACGCAGTATTTT.

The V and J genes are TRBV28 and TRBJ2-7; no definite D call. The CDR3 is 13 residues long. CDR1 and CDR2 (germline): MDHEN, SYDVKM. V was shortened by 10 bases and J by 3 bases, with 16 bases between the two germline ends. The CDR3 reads CATTNRKLYEQYF. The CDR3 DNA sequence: TGTGCCACCACTAACAGAAAACTCTACGAGCAGTACTTC.

The CDR3 DNA follows: TGTGCCAGTAGTGGGGGGGACACTCAGGTCGACCACGAGCAGTACTTC. It codes for CASSGGDTQVDHEQYF. This rearrangement joins TRBV19 to TRBJ2-7; D is possibly TRBD2 (7 bases). The CDR3 sequence is 16 residues long. From germline, CDR1 is LNHDA and CDR2 SQIVND (reference sequence). V was shortened by 5 bases and J by 5 bases, with 22 bases between the two germline ends.

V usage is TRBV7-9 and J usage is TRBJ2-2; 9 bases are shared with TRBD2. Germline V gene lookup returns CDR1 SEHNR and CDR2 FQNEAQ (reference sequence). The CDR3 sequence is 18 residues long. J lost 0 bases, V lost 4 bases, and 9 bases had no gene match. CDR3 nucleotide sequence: TGTGCCAGCAGCTATGGACTAGCGATCGCCGCGAACACCGGGGAGCTGTTTTTT. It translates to CASSYGLAIAANTGELFF.

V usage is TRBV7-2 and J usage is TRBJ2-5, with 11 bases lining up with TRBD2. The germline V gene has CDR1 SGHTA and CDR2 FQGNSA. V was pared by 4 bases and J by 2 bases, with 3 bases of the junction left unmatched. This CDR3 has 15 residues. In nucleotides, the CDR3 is TGTGCCAGCAGCTGGGTAGCGGGGGGGCAAGAGACCCAGTACTTC. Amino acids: CASSWVAGGQETQYF. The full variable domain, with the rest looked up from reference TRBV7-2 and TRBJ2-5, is GAGVSQSPSNKVTEKGKDVELRCDPISGHTALYWYRQSLGQGLEFLIYFQGNSAPDKSGLPSDRFSAERTGGSVSTLTIQRTQQEDSAVYLCASSWVAGGQETQYFGPGTRLLVL.

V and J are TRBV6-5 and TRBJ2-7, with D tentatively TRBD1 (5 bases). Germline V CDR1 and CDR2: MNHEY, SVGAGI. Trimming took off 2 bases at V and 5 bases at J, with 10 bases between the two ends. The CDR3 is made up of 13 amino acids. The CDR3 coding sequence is TGTGCCAGCAGTTACCTGGGGCTCAACGAGCAGTACTTC. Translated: CASSYLGLNEQYF.

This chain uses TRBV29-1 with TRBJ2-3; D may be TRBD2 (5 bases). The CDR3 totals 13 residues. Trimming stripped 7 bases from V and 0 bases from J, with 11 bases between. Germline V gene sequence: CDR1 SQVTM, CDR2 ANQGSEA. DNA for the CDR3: TGCAGCGCCTTGGGAGAAAGCACAGATACGCAGTATTTT. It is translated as CSALGESTDTQYF.

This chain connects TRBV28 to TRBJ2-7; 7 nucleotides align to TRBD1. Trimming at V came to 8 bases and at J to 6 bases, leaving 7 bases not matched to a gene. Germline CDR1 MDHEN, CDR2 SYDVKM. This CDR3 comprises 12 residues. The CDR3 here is CASGTVRGEQYF. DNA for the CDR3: TGTGCCAGCGGGACAGTAAGGGGCGAGCAGTACTTC.

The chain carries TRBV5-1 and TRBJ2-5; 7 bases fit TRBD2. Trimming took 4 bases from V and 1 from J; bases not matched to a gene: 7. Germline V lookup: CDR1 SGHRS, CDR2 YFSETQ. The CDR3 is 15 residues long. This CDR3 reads CASSMDGRTQETQYF. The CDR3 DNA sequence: TGCGCCAGCAGCATGGACGGGAGGACCCAAGAGACCCAGTACTTC.

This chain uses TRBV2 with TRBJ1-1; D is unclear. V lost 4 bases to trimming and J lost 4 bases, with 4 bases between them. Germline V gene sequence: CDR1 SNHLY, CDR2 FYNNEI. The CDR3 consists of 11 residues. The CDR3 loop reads CASSGSTEAFF. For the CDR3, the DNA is TGTGCCAGCAGTGGGTCCACTGAAGCTTTCTTT.

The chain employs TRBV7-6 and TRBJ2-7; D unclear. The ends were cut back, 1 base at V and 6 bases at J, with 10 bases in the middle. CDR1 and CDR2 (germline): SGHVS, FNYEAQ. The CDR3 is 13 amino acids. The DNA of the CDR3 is TGTGCCAGCAGCTTAGACTTGCTTCGCGAGCAGTACTTC. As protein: CASSLDLLREQYF.

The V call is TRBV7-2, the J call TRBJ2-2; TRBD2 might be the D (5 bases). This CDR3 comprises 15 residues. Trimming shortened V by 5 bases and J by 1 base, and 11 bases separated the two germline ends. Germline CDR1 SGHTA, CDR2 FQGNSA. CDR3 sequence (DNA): TGTGCCAGCAGCAAATCTCGGGGGAACACCGGGGAGCTGTTTTTT. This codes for CASSKSRGNTGELFF.

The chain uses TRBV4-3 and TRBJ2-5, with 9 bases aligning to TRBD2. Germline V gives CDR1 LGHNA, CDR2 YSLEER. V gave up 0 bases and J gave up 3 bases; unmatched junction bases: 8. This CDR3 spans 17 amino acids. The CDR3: CASSQDSWRGGEETQYF. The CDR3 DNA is TGCGCCAGCAGCCAAGATTCGTGGCGGGGGGGAGAAGAGACCCAGTACTTC.

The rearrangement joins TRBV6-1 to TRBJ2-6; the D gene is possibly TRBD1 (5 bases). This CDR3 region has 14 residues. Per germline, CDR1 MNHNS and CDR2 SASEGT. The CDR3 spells CASSGATGANVLTF. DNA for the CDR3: TGTGCATCCAGTGGGGCGACTGGGGCCAACGTCCTGACTTTC.

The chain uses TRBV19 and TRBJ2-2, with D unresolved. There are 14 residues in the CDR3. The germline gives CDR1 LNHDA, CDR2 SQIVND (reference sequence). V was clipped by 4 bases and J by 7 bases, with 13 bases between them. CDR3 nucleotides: TGTGCCAGTAGTACCTTCATGTTTGGCGGGGAGCTGTTTTTT. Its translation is CASSTFMFGGELFF.

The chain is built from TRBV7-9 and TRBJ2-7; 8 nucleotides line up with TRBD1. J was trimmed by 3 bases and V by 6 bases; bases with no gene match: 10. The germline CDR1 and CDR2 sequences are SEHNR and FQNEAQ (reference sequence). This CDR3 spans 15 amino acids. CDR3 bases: TGTGCCAGCAGTTGGACACGACAGGGGATCTACGAGCAGTACTTC. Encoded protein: CASSWTRQGIYEQYF.

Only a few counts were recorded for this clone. CDR3 amino acids: CAWSSRPVSSYNSPLHF. CDR3 bases: TGTGCCTGGAGTAGCCGGCCGGTGAGCTCCTATAATTCACCCCTCCACTTT. J is TRBJ1-6 and V is TRBV30; no firm D call. With 2 bases removed from V and 0 bases from J, the gap between germline ends came to 14 bases. This CDR3 region has 17 residues. Germline-derived CDR1 and CDR2 are GTSNPN and SVGIG (reference sequence).

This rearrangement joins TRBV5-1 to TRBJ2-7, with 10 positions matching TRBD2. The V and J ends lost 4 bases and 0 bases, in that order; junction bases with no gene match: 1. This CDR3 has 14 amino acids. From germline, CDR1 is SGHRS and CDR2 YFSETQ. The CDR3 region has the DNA TGCGCCAGCAGCGGGACTAGCGTCTCCTACGAGCAGTACTTC. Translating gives CASSGTSVSYEQYF.

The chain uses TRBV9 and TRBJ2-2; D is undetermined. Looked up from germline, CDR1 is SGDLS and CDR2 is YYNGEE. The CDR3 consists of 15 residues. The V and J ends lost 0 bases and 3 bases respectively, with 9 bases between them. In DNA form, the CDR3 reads TGTGCCAGCAGCGTAGTTGGTTCGCACACCGGGGAGCTGTTTTTT. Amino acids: CASSVVGSHTGELFF.

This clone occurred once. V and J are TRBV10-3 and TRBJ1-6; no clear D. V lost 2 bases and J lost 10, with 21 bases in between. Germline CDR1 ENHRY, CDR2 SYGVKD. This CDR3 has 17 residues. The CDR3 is CAISERRTDGSGSPLHF. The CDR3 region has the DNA TGTGCCATCAGTGAGCGTAGGACGGATGGAAGCGGGTCACCCCTCCACTTT.

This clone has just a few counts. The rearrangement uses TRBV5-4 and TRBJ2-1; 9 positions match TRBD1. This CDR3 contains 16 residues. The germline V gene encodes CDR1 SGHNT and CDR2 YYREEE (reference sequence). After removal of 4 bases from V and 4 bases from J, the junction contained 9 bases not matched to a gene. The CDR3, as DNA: TGTGCCAGCAGCAAAACCGGGACAGGGACTTACAATGAGCAGTTCTTC. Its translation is CASSKTGTGTYNEQFF.

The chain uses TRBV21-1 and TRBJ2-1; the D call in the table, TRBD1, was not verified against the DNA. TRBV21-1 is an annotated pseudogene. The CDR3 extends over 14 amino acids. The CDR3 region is CASSTLAGGDPRLF. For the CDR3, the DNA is TGTGCCAGCAGCACGTTGGCAGGGGGCGACCCGCGCCTCTTC.

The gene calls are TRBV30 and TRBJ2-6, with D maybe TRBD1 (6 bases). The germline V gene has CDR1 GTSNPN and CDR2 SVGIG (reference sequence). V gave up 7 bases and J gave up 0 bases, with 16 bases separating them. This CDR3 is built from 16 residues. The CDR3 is CALDRQPRSGANVLTF. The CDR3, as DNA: TGTGCCTTAGACAGGCAACCCCGCTCTGGGGCCAACGTCCTGACTTTC. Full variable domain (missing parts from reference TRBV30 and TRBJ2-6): SQTIHQWPATLVQPVGSPLSLECTVEGTSNPNLYWYRQAAGRGLQLLFYSVGIGQISSEVPQNLSASRPQDRQFILSSKKLLLSDSGFYLCALDRQPRSGANVLTFGAGSRLTVL.

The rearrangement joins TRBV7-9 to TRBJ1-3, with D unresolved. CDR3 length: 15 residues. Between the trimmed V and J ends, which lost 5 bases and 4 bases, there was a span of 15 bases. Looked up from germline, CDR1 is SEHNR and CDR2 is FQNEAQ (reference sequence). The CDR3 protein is CASSRPGSAGNTIYF. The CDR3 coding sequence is TGTGCCAGCAGCCGTCCCGGGTCTGCAGGAAACACCATATATTTT. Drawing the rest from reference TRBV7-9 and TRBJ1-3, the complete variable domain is DTGVSQNPRHKITKRGQNVTFRCDPISEHNRLYWYRQTLGQGPEFLTYFQNEAQLEKSRLLSDRFSAERPKGSFSTLEIQRTEQGDSAMYLCASSRPGSAGNTIYFGEGSWLTVV.

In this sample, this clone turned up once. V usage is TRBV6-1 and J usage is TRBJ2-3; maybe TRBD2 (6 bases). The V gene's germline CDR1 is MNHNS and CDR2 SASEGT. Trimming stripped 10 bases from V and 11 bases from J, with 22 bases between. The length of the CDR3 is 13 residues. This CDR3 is CATKEGPHGGQYF. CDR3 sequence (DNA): TGTGCCACCAAGGAGGGGCCCCATGGGGGGCAGTATTTT.

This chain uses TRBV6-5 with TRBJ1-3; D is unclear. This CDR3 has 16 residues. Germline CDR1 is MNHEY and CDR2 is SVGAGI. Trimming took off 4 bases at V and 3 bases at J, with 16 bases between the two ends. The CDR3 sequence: CASSSGSWQLGNTIYF. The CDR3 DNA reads TGTGCCAGCAGTTCCGGCTCGTGGCAGCTTGGAAACACCATATATTTT.

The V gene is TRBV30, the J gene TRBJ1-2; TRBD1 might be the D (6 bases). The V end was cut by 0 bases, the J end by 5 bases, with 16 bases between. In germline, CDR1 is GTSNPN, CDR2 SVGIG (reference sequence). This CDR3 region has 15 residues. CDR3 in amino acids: CAWSVGRGQAYGYTF. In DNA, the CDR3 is TGTGCCTGGAGTGTAGGGAGGGGACAAGCTTATGGCTACACCTTC. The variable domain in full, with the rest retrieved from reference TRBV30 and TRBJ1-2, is SQTIHQWPATLVQPVGSPLSLECTVEGTSNPNLYWYRQAAGRGLQLLFYSVGIGQISSEVPQNLSASRPQDRQFILSSKKLLLSDSGFYLCAWSVGRGQAYGYTFGSGTRLTVV.

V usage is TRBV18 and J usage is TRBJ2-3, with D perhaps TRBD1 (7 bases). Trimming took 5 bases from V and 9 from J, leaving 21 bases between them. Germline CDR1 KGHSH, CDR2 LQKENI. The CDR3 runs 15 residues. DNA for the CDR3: TGTGCCAGCTCAGCACAGGGGCCCCCGGGAGACACGCAGTATTTT. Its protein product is CASSAQGPPGDTQYF.

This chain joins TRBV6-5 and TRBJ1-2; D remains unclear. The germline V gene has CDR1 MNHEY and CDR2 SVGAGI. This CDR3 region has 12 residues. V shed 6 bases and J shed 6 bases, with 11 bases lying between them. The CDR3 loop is CASRDLQNGYTF. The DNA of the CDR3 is TGTGCCAGCAGAGACTTACAGAATGGCTACACCTTC.